This TCR beta chain was profiled in a study of blood T cell repertoires in COVID-19. About the study: The United States, Italy and Spain provided the acute and convalescent COVID-19 samples.

The CDR3 has 16 residues. Germline lookup yields CDR1 LGHDT and CDR2 YNNKEL (reference sequence). J lost 6 bases, V lost 1 base, and 10 bases had no gene match. People in the exposed group encountered a COVID-19 case within 2 weeks before entering the study. This clone was seen only once. As processed by the authors: It was from reference gene primer amplification that nucleated cell counts were estimated. Measured with immunoSEQ multiplex PCR; TCRdb has only the in-frame clones, and not every one. For V, J and clone size, that table is used; D and trimming come from the DNA. The repertoire includes hundreds of thousands of clones, 80% to 90% of them detected once, and about 5.3% sits in the top ten.

V usage is TRBV3-1 (or the pseudogene TRBV3-2) and J usage is TRBJ1-1, with 8 bases matching TRBD1. The sample was PBMCs or T cells enriched from blood (not recorded which). This TCR was sampled from a woman aged 45-65 years who had been exposed to COVID-19. The CDR3 loop is CASSQGPQGAVAEAFF. The DNA of the CDR3 is TGTGCCAGCAGCCAAGGACCTCAGGGGGCGGTGGCTGAAGCTTTCTTT.